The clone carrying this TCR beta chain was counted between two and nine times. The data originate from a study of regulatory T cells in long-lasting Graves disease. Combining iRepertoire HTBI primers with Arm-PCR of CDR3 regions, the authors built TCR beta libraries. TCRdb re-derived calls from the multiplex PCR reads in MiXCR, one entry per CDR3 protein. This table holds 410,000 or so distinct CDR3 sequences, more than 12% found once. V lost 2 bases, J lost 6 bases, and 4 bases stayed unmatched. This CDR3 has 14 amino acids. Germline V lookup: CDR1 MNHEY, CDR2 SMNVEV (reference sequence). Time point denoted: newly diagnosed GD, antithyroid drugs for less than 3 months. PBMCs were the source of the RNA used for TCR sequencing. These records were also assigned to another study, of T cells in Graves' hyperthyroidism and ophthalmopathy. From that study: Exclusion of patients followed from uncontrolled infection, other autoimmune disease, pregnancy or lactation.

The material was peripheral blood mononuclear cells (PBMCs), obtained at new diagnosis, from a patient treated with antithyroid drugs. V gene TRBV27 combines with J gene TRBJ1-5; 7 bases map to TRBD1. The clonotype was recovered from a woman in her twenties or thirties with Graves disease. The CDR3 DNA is TGTGCCAGCAGTTTAAAGGGGGCAGGTCAGCCCCAGCATTTT. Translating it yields CASSLKGAGQPQHF.